These T cell receptor beta chains were read from a single sample in a study of blood T cell repertoires in COVID-19. Measured with immunoSEQ multiplex PCR; TCRdb has only the in-frame clones, and not every one. The sample has about 220,000 clones; around 82% are singletons. Sequencing was done on a sample of peripheral blood. The receptors were sampled from a human donor in a cohort sampled during active COVID-19. The CDR3 runs from the conserved cysteine through the conserved F or W. Each record gives: D gene, J gene, V gene, clone size, CDR3 DNA, CDR3 protein. D genes are given only for firm matches. Clone sizes are given selectively: once, few, many, or a class where the clone is expanded.

. TRBJ1-6 TRBV2 . TGTGCCAGCAGTGGTGGGACCAGGGGTAATTCACCCCTCCACTTT CASSGGTRGNSPLHF
. TRBJ2-6 TRBV28 . TGTGCCAGCAGTTTGGCCTCTGGGGCCAACGTCCTGACTTTC CASSLASGANVLTF
. TRBJ1-2 TRBV5-1 . TGCGCCAGCACAACCGGGAACTATGGCTACACCTTC CASTTGNYGYTF
. TRBJ2-7 TRBV28 . TGTGCCAGCAGTTTAGGCGTCAGGGACTCCGAGCAGTACTTC CASSLGVRDSEQYF
. TRBJ1-2 TRBV10-3 . TGTGCCATCAGTGAGTCCGGAGGATTTGGTGGCTACACCTTC CAISESGGFGGYTF
TRBD2 TRBJ2-1 TRBV7-6 once TGTGCCAGCAGCTCTCTAGCGGGGGATGGTGAGCAGTTCTTC CASSSLAGDGEQFF
. TRBJ1-2 TRBV3-1/TRBV3-2 . TGTGCCAGCAGCCAAACGGACAGAAACTATGGCTACACCTTC CASSQTDRNYGYTF
TRBD1 TRBJ2-3 TRBV4-3 . TGCGCCAGCAGCCAAGATATAACAGGGGCCATTACGCAGTATTTT CASSQDITGAITQYF
. TRBJ1-6 TRBV3-1/TRBV3-2 . TGTGCCAGCAGCCAAGACGGCGGGGATTCACCCCTCCACTTT CASSQDGGDSPLHF
. TRBJ2-3 TRBV6-5 few TGTGCCAGCAGTACCCGGGTCTCCGGGGCAGATACGCAGTATTTT CASSTRVSGADTQYF
. TRBJ1-1 TRBV2 many TGTGCCAGCAGGAAGGACATCCGGGGGGACACTGAAGCTTTCTTT CASRKDIRGDTEAFF
TRBD1 TRBJ2-5 TRBV24-1 . TGTGCCACCAGTGATACCATACGGGACAGGGACACAGAGACCCAGTACTTC CATSDTIRDRDTETQYF
TRBD2 TRBJ2-5 TRBV6-2/TRBV6-3 once TGTGCCAGCAGTTACTCGAGCGGGACCCCTTGGGAAGAGACCCAGTACTTC CASSYSSGTPWEETQYF
. TRBJ2-7 TRBV7-2 . TGTGCCAGCAGCCACGCCAGGGCCTACGAGCAGTACTTC CASSHARAYEQYF
TRBD1 TRBJ1-1 TRBV6-4 . TGTGCCAGCAGCCCGGACAGGCTCACTGAAGCTTTCTTT CASSPDRLTEAFF
. TRBJ2-3 TRBV19 . TGTGCCAGTAGTACCCCTACTCAAGATACGCAGTATTTT CASSTPTQDTQYF
. TRBJ1-5 TRBV25-1 . TGTGCCAGCAGTCAGACGGGGATTCGCAATCAGCCCCAGCATTTT CASSQTGIRNQPQHF
. TRBJ1-2 TRBV12-3/TRBV12-4 . TGTGCCAGCAGACGGGAGGGCTCGTATGGCTACACCTTC CASRREGSYGYTF
. TRBJ2-2 TRBV5-1 . TGCGCCAGCAGGGAAGAGGCCACCGGGGAGCTGTTTTTT CASREEATGELFF
TRBD1 TRBJ1-2 TRBV27 . TGTGCCAGCAGTTTTCGGACAGGGGAAGCTTATGGCTACACCTTC CASSFRTGEAYGYTF
TRBD2 TRBJ2-4 TRBV5-1 once TGCGCCAGCAGCTGGGAAACTCTAGCGGGAGGGAAAAACATTCAGTACTTC CASSWETLAGGKNIQYF
. TRBJ1-4 TRBV7-9 . TGTGCCAGCAGCTTAGGGGGCAGAGCTAATGAAAAACTGTTTTTT CASSLGGRANEKLFF
. TRBJ2-7 TRBV12-2 . TGTGCAAGTCGCCCCTACCCACCGGGACAGAGCAGCGGGTTCAGCTCCTACGAGCAGTACTTC CASRPYPPGQSSGFSSYEQYF
TRBD1 TRBJ1-1 TRBV2 many TGTGCCAGCAGGGAACAGGGGTTGGAGACTGAAGCTTTCTTT CASREQGLETEAFF
. TRBJ2-2 TRBV6-5 . TGTGCCAGCAGCTACTGGCCCGGGGAGCTGTTTTTT CASSYWPGELFF
TRBD1 TRBJ1-1 TRBV10-3 . TGTGCCATCAGGGGACAGTTCGAGGCTTTCTTT CAIRGQFEAFF
. TRBJ1-2 TRBV12-5 . TGTGCTAGTGCCCCGACACTTTTCTATGGCTACACCTTC CASAPTLFYGYTF
. TRBJ1-2 TRBV27 . TGTGCCAGCAGTTCACAGGGTTCTGGCTACACCTTC CASSSQGSGYTF
. TRBJ2-2 TRBV7-9 . TGTGCCAGCAGCTTAGGTTGGCCCGGGGAGCTGTTTTTT CASSLGWPGELFF
TRBD2 TRBJ2-7 TRBV6-6 few TGTGCCAGCAGTTCGGGACTAGCGGGAGAAGTCGAGCAGTACTTC CASSSGLAGEVEQYF
. TRBJ1-5 TRBV6-6 . TGTGCCACCACCATGCAGTATCTCAATCAGCCCCAGCATTTT CATTMQYLNQPQHF
. TRBJ2-2 TRBV27 . TGTGCCAGCAGTTTATTTCTAGGTCCCGGGGAGCTGTTTTTT CASSLFLGPGELFF
. TRBJ2-2 TRBV28 . TGTGCCAGCAGTTTTCCCCGGGTTGTTGGCGGGGAGCTGTTTTTT CASSFPRVVGGELFF
TRBD1 TRBJ2-1 TRBV7-9 . TGTGCCAGCAGCTCCCCTAGGACAGGGAAGAATGAGCAGTTCTTC CASSSPRTGKNEQFF
. TRBJ2-7 TRBV25-1 . TGTGCCAGCAGGGACACCCTCTACGAGCAGTACTTC CASRDTLYEQYF
. TRBJ1-2 TRBV7-9 . TGTGCCAGCAGCTCCTCGATAGGGGCCTATGGCTACACCTTC CASSSSIGAYGYTF
. TRBJ2-7 TRBV28 many TGTGCCAGCAGGGAGGACTTGTACGAGCAGTACTTC CASREDLYEQYF
TRBD1 TRBJ2-6 TRBV24-1 once TGTGCCACCAGTGATCCTCCGGGACAGCACCTCTCTGGGGCCAACGTCCTGACTTTC CATSDPPGQHLSGANVLTF
TRBD1 TRBJ1-5 TRBV19 . TGTGCCAGTAGCGGGGACAGCGCTAGCAATCAGCCCCAGCATTTT CASSGDSASNQPQHF
TRBD1 TRBJ1-2 TRBV4-3 . TGCGCCAGCAGCCAAGATAGGGGGACAGGGGGCGCGGTTAGCTATGGCTACACCTTC CASSQDRGTGGAVSYGYTF
TRBD2 TRBJ2-1 TRBV7-8 . TGTGCCAGCAGCTTAGTCGAGGGACTAGCGGGAGGCAACTCCTACAATGAGCAGTTCTTC CASSLVEGLAGGNSYNEQFF
. TRBJ1-4 TRBV5-8 . TGTGCCAGCAGCTTGGGTCTTGCGGGGGTCAATGAAAAACTGTTTTTT CASSLGLAGVNEKLFF
TRBD1 TRBJ2-3 TRBV24-1 . TGTGCCACCAGTGATTCCGGGACAGGGGGTGAAGATACGCAGTATTTT CATSDSGTGGEDTQYF
TRBD2 TRBJ2-1 TRBV7-9 . TGTGCCAGCAGCTTATTTACTGGCGGTGTTAGCGGGGACAATGAGCAGTTCTTC CASSLFTGGVSGDNEQFF
TRBD1 TRBJ1-6 TRBV18 . TGTGCCAGCTCAACACGTCATCCGGGACAGGGAGTAGGGAGGCGGTCACCCCTCCACTTT CASSTRHPGQGVGRRSPLHF
TRBD2 TRBJ2-1 TRBV3-1/TRBV3-2 once TGTGCCAGCAGGCAGGGCGCGGGGGCCTACAATGAGCAGTTCTTC CASRQGAGAYNEQFF
TRBD1 TRBJ1-5 TRBV2 . TGTGCCAGCAGACAGGGGGCGAACAATCAGCCCCAGCATTTT CASRQGANNQPQHF
. TRBJ1-5 TRBV27 . TGTGCCAGCAGTTTATACTCCGGAGTTCAGCCCCAGCATTTT CASSLYSGVQPQHF
TRBD1 TRBJ1-4 TRBV6-5 . TGTGCCAGCAGAGCACAGGGGGGGGAAAAACTGTTTTTT CASRAQGGEKLFF